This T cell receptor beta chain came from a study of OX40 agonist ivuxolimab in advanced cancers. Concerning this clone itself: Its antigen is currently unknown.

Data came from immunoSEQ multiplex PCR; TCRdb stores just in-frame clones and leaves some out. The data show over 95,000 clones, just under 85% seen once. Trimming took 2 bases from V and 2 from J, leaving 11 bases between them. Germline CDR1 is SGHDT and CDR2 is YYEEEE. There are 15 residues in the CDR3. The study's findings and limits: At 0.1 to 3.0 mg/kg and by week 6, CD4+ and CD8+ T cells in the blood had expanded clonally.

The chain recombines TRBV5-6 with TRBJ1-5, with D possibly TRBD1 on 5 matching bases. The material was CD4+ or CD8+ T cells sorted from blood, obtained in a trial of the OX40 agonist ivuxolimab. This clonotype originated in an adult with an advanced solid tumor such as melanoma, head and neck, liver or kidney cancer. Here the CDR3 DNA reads TGTGCCAGCAGCTTCAGGGTTTCGGGCAATCAGCCCCAGCATTTT. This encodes CASSFRVSGNQPQHF.